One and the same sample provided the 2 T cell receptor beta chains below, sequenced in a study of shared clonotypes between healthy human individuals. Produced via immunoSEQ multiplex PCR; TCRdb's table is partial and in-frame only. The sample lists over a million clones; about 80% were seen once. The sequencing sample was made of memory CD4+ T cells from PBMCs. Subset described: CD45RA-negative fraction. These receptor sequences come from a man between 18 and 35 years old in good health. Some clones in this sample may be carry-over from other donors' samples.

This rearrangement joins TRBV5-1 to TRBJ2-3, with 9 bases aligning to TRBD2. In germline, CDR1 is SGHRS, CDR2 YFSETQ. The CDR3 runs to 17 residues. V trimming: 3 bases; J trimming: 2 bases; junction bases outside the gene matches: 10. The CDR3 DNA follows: TGCGCCAGCAGCTCCGCTACTAGCGGGCCCGTCACAGATACGCAGTATTTT. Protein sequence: CASSSATSGPVTDTQYF.

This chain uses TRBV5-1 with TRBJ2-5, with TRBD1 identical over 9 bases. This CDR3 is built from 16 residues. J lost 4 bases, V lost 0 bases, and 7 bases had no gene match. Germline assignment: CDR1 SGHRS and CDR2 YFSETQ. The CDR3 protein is CASSLAGGTGRETQYF. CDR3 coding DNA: TGCGCCAGCAGCTTGGCAGGGGGGACAGGGAGAGAGACCCAGTACTTC.